This TCR beta chain comes out of a study of blood T cell repertoires in COVID-19 (TCRdb year 2020). In terms of the full investigation: Collaborator samples came from the United States, Italy and Spain and covered acute and convalescent phases of COVID-19. Where available, HLA class I and class II types were taken from metadata supplied by the sample provider and were not determined by assay-based typing. The prospective study material was composed of cDNA or gDNA derived from T cells, B-cell-depleted T cells, or PBMCs. Deeply sampled blood TCRbeta repertoires from subjects exposed to, actively infected with, or recovered from COVID-19 were included in the dataset. The samples were drawn from two sources: the first 160 participants of the ongoing ImmuneRACE study, and over 950 subjects contributed by 6 global collaborators. The repertoires were released in a freely available public database intended as a resource for research on the immune response to SARS-CoV-2. The sample metadata nearly always contained a de-identified subject ID, COVID-19 status, age in years and sex.

Paper-wide results and their limitations: Clinical and demographic metadata were provided uncurated, with the amount varying by source and participant.

In the prospective study, participants were about 18 to 95 years old, resided in approximately 22 geographic areas of the United States, and were enrolled through a virtual design. To assign participants to cohorts, the prospective study relied on clinical history that participants themselves reported in a screening survey and a study questionnaire. ImmuneRACE Cohort 3 recovered participants were defined by two consecutive negative NP/OP PCR tests, healthcare professional clearance, or symptom resolution. Mobile phlebotomists in the prospective study collected whole blood, serum and a nasopharyngeal or oropharyngeal swab from every participant. Prospective study participants could optionally give additional blood draws and questionnaires over an approximately two-month period. Before DNA extraction, prospective study blood samples were shipped either frozen or at room temperature. The CDR3, from cysteine to phenylalanine, totals 15 residues. The read is trimmed to its CDR3 DNA, 45 bases read in frame from base 1. Cut back by 4 bases and 8 bases, the V and J ends lie 18 bases apart. Via the germline V gene, CDR1 is SGHVS and CDR2 FQNEAQ.

With regard to this clone: Its antigen specificity is not known. Base qualities were left out, and no much larger clone turns up one base away.

The immunoSEQ Assay, a bias-controlled multiplex PCR, was used to amplify TCRbeta CDR3 regions from genomic DNA. For the original study's pipeline: The number of nucleated cells in each sample was estimated from the amplification of reference gene primers within the assay. To quantify the absolute abundance of each unique TCRbeta CDR3 rearrangement, sequence reads were collapsed and filtered. For each sample, productive Simpson clonality was calculated as the square root of Simpson's diversity index over productive rearrangements. TCRdb limited this immuneACCESS table to in-frame rearrangements with V and J called. A share of clones is missing; checked studies link under half to unresolved V genes, and the rest is unexplained. The DNA was the basis for D and trimming; V, J and clone size are from that table. The sample contains a few hundred thousand clones, roughly 90% of them found a single time. The biggest ten clones account for approximately 17% of the sample.

This chain joins TRBV7-8 to TRBJ2-1; matching of 6 bases hints at TRBD2 as the D gene. The sequence came from a woman aged 25 to 39 who had recovered from COVID-19. The sample was PBMCs or T cells enriched from blood (not recorded which). The sequenced DNA: TGTGCCAGCAGCTCCCGACTAGGTTTAGGCGATGAGCAGTTCTTC. This encodes CASSSRLGLGDEQFF.